This TCR beta chain was recovered during a study of blood T cell repertoires in COVID-19. In the study overall: Spain, Italy and the United States supplied samples that represented acute and convalescent COVID-19. The analysed material was cDNA or gDNA that came from T cells, B-cell-depleted T cells, or PBMCs.

Germline V gene sequence: CDR1 ENHRY, CDR2 SYGVKD. V lost 3 bases to trimming and J lost 6 bases; unmatched junction nucleotides: 5. The CDR3 consists of 14 residues. Per the original methods: Researchers report that nucleated cell counts were estimated from reference gene primer amplification. The protocol was immunoSEQ multiplex PCR, while the TCRdb copy is restricted to in-frame clones and leaves out a portion. D and trimming were read from the DNA, whereas the V and J calls and clone size are those reported in that table. The repertoire consists of around 230,000 clones, with roughly 84% occurring once and the leading ten covering around 25%.

The chain carries TRBV10-3 and TRBJ2-7, with 10 bases that match TRBD1. The TCR sequence derives from a man aged 35 to 55 with acute or convalescent COVID-19. Specimen: peripheral blood. This CDR3 reads CAISDRTGGAEQYF. The CDR3 DNA sequence: TGTGCCATCAGTGATCGGACAGGGGGAGCCGAGCAGTACTTC.